This T cell receptor beta chain was obtained from a study of T cells expressing NK-cell markers. Study background: Each TCR beta repertoire originated in sorted T cells that were CD3+CD56+NKG2C+, CD3+CD56+NKG2C- or CD3+CD56-NKG2C+. Overall study results and limits: Several donors' CD3+CD56-NKG2C+ cells were dominated by the same clonotypes. Dominant NKG2C+ clonotypes were found to form 1.0-7.0% of CD8+ T cells in six donors.

Making the TCR beta cDNA relied on 5'RACE template switching with UMIs. From the 5' RACE reads, TCRdb lists one entry per CDR3 protein and no DNA. This sample carries about 390,000 distinct CDR3 sequences, with around 10% going to the ten biggest clones. The CDR3 is 17 residues long. CDR1 is ENHRY, CDR2 SYGVKD, per germline. Regarding this clonotype: Its matching antigen is unknown.

The chain recombines TRBV10-3 with TRBJ1-3; with no DNA, the TCRdb D assignment of TRBD1 cannot be verified. This TCR was sampled from a woman aged 50 to 65 in good health. Sequencing was performed on blood T cells: a sorted CD56 or NKG2C T cell subset, CD4+ or CD8+ T cells, or bulk PBMC T cells (not recorded which). The CDR3 loop is CAIQRGAGQGAENTIYF.